This T cell receptor (beta chain) is drawn from a study of long-term antiretroviral therapy in people with HIV (dated by TCRdb to between 2022 and 2023). Concerning the study at large: The earliest samples were collected roughly a decade before the 2015 WHO recommendation for immediate ART, at a time when ART was usually postponed until CD4 counts fell. A retrospective serial study tested whether changes in peripheral blood TRB repertoire composition and diversity were associated with ART initiation and durable HIV suppression. A total of 192 cryopreserved PBMC samples came from a few dozen adults with confirmed HIV infection and were collected serially over a mean of roughly six years (range 1-12). About two fifths of the roughly 30 participants with HIV were female. No cross-contamination during QIAcube processing was shown when test extractions of a monoclonal T-cell line were performed alongside a few dozen polyclonal samples. Results and caveats for the whole study, not just this receptor: Compared with controls, HIV repertoires had narrower CDR3 length ranges, and the network structure pointed to an antigen-experienced repertoire that shifted only slightly toward naive after ART. Because cell numbers in pre-ART samples were limited, unsorted PBMC were profiled instead of sorted CD4+ and CD8+ T cells. Expanded TRB clones identified before ART initiation dominated the repertoire at all time points, although this dominance fluctuated and declined in many PLHIV after ART. ART initiation was associated with a significant increase in TRB diversity, but diversity stayed significantly below transplant donor controls even after long-term ART. The samples span the years 2004 to 2017, and the ART regimens used at that time may not be as effective as current regimens. Inferences about post-ART repertoire changes were limited because no data were available on ART adherence, viral resistance or therapy changes. Since PBMC availability was limited, sequencing covered only the TCR beta chain, with no alpha chain pairing.

To be included, a participant needed at least one PBMC sample from before ART initiation plus at least two post-ART samples. Treatment was received in the United States of America by all participants with HIV. Before DNA extraction, cryopreserved samples of about 0.9-11 million PBMC were thawed and washed. At the time of the earliest PBMC sample, participants with HIV were aged between roughly 20 and 60 years. PBMC samples from each participant spanned 1-4 timepoints before ART initiation and 2-8 timepoints after ART initiation, with a median of 7 samples. For every participant, serial HIV viral load, CD4+ T-cell count, ART history and demographic data were obtained. Using a Qiagen kit on a QIAcube, genomic DNA was extracted from unsorted PBMC, with samples processed in batches of 12. The immunoSEQ hsTCRB v3.0 assay was used at survey level resolution to sequence the TRB variable region. The targeted TRB sequencing depth was roughly 40,000-55,000 T-cell genomes per sample. An Illumina MiSeq with a v3 150-cycle kit was used to sequence the pooled TRB libraries. The authors' analysis ran thus. Analysis of repertoires was carried out in R inside a reproducible Nextflow workflow spanning QC, data transformation and analysis. LymphoSeq2, an R package for AIRR-Seq data exploration, was used to implement custom analyses. Several samples that yielded fewer than 5000 total TRB sequences were excluded, so that about 200 HIV repertoires were analyzed. Among the 170 to 200 HIV repertoires that were kept, around 59 were collected before ART initiation and more than 120 were collected after ART initiation. Each repertoire was downsampled to 5000 TRB nucleotide sequences, and summary statistics were averaged across 100 downsampling iterations. Only TRB sequences with CDR3 regions of at least seven amino acids were retained for analysis. Diversity was measured with a Shannon entropy-derived clonality score and the Gini coefficient. In the repertoire networks, any two of the top 5000 CDR3 amino acid sequences were linked whenever the two sequences differed by an edit distance of one. GLIPH2 predicted antigen specificity groups and MHC restriction for TRB CDR3 amino acid sequences. CDR3 amino acid sequences were matched against VDJdb and McPAS-TCR to flag known CMV, EBV, HIV or tissue antigen associations. Pre-ART, post-ART and control groups were compared with Wilcoxon signed-rank tests and Holm-Bonferroni correction. In its TCRdb copy, this immuneACCESS table keeps in-frame sequences only and misses some clones. Where compared with another copy, unresolved V genes explain less than half of these, and the others have no known cause. Clonal size and the V and J genes are those of that table, whereas D and trimming came from the DNA. The sample contains almost 35,000 clones, approximately 85% of them found a single time. Approximately 5% of the sample is taken by the ten largest.

In the case of this clone: The antigen it recognizes is unknown. No base-level quality is on record; no much larger clone is a single base apart.

Trimming removed 1 base from V and 2 bases from J, leaving 7 bases between the germline ends. From its cysteine to its phenylalanine, the CDR3 spans 14 amino acids. Only the CDR3 region is kept as DNA, spanning 42 bases read in frame from base 1. From a lookup of the germline V gene (reference sequence), CDR1 and CDR2 are SEHNR and FQNEAQ. The chain joins TRBV7-9 to TRBJ2-3, and TRBD2 may be the D gene, going by 6 matching bases. The sequence came from a woman under 40 with HIV. This sample comprised unsorted PBMCs, obtained about 2.7 years before starting antiretroviral therapy. The DNA is as follows: TGTGCCAGCAGCTTAGTGGGACTCACAGATACGCAGTATTTT. It translates to CASSLVGLTDTQYF.